What follows is one T cell receptor beta chain and its context. This entry belongs to a study of T cell responses to AZD1222 COVID-19 vaccine. Measured with immunoSEQ multiplex PCR; TCRdb has only the in-frame clones, and not every one. Of roughly 80,000 clones detected, less than 95% appear once; the ten largest clones hold about 5%. The germline gives CDR1 MDHEN, CDR2 SYDVKM. This CDR3 has 14 amino acids. The V and J ends lost 2 bases and 5 bases respectively, with 12 bases between them. The chain couples TRBV28 to TRBJ1-2; no clear D gene. The material sequenced was peripheral blood, taken 28 days after the second AZD1222 dose. The receptor comes from an adult who received the AZD1222 COVID-19 vaccine. The CDR3 loop is CASSLRAVAYGYTF. In DNA, the CDR3 is TGTGCCAGCAGTTTAAGGGCAGTTGCTTATGGCTACACCTTC.